The 7 T cell receptor beta chains below all came from one sample that was sequenced in a study of blood T cell repertoires in COVID-19. TCRdb's table, derived via immunoSEQ multiplex PCR, lists solely in-frame clones and lacks some. This sample has some 44,000 clones; around nine tenths occur once, and the top ten carry around 2.3%. The sample was peripheral blood. Every receptor here comes from a human donor in a cohort sampled during active COVID-19.

The chain couples TRBV9 to TRBJ1-3; 10 bases match TRBD1. Germline trimming cut 3 bases from V and 2 bases from J; bases unmatched to any gene: 2. This CDR3 region has 15 residues. Per the germline V gene, CDR1 is SGDLS and CDR2 is YYNGEE. The CDR3 is CASSGQGAAGNTIYF. The CDR3 region has the DNA TGTGCCAGCAGCGGACAGGGGGCGGCTGGAAACACCATATATTTT.

This clone has just one count. The genes are TRBV28 and TRBJ1-1, with D possibly TRBD1 on 5 matching bases. CDR1 and CDR2 (germline): MDHEN, SYDVKM. The germline V and J ends were trimmed by 7 bases and 2 bases, with 17 bases remaining between them. There are 15 residues in the CDR3. Here the CDR3 DNA reads TGTGCCAGCACCCCTCGGAGGGGTATAAACACTGAAGCTTTCTTT. Protein: CASTPRRGINTEAFF.

V gene TRBV2 combines with J gene TRBJ2-5; 9 nucleotides match TRBD2. V was clipped by 4 bases and J by 5 bases; unmatched bases: 8. The CDR3 has 15 residues. Germline CDR1 and CDR2: SNHLY and FYNNEI. The CDR3 is CASSAFSGGMETQYF. The CDR3 DNA sequence: TGTGCCAGCAGTGCTTTTAGCGGGGGAATGGAGACCCAGTACTTC.

V and J are TRBV3-1 (or the pseudogene TRBV3-2) and TRBJ2-6; 7 bases line up with TRBD1. The CDR3 is made up of 18 amino acids. Germline assignment: CDR1 LGHDT and CDR2 YNNKEL (reference sequence). After removal of 5 bases from V and 2 bases from J, the junction contained 12 bases not matched to a gene. The chain's CDR3 is CASSSWTGRTAGANVLTF. The CDR3 bases are TGTGCCAGCAGCTCTTGGACAGGTAGGACCGCTGGGGCCAACGTCCTGACTTTC.

This clone appeared a single time. The rearrangement uses TRBV6-1 and TRBJ1-2, with D unresolved. Trimming took off 0 bases at V and 0 bases at J, with 8 bases between the two ends. The CDR3 contains 15 residues. Germline V gene data show CDR1 as MNHNS and CDR2 as SASEGT. CDR3 sequence reads: CASSEAYRANYGYTF. In DNA form, the CDR3 reads TGTGCCAGCAGTGAAGCTTACCGAGCTAACTATGGCTACACCTTC.

V is TRBV7-2 and J is TRBJ1-2, with D tentatively TRBD1 (6 bases). This CDR3 has 15 amino acids. Trimming took off 2 bases at V and 6 bases at J, with 16 bases between the two ends. Germline V gene sequence: CDR1 SGHTA, CDR2 FQGNSA. CDR3 nucleotides: TGTGCCAGCAGCTTAAGTTACAGGGAGTCCAATGGCTACACCTTC. It encodes CASSLSYRESNGYTF.

The rearrangement joins TRBV4-1 to TRBJ1-2; D is perhaps TRBD1 (6 bases). Germline V lookup: CDR1 MGHRA, CDR2 YSYEKL. V was trimmed by 3 bases and J by 3 bases, leaving 17 bases between them. The CDR3 is made up of 16 amino acids. CDR3 coding DNA: TGCGCCAGCAGCCAGCTTACCAGGGGTCTCGACTATGGCTACACCTTC. It yields the protein CASSQLTRGLDYGYTF.